Given below is one T cell receptor beta chain in context. Its antigen is currently unknown. Assay used: immunoSEQ multiplex PCR; TCRdb lists only in-frame clones, some missing. The repertoire has about 21,000 clones, around 87% of them found once; the top ten carry around 2%. This record belongs to a study of chemoradiotherapy in HPV16-positive cancers. Study context: Candidate HPV-specific T-cell clones and common TCR motifs came from functional assays in a couple of HPV16-positive patients.

Overall study findings and caveats: Non-HPV-specific T cells did not expand in tumors during treatment, whereas candidate HPV-specific clones and E7-related motifs did.

The sample in question was blood, obtained from a patient who underwent chemoradiotherapy. The source of this sequence is a human donor with HPV-associated anogenital cancer.

The DNA of the CDR3 is TGCGCCAGCAGCCTGGGACAGGGGGAAAACATTCAGTACTTC. It is translated as CASSLGQGENIQYF. The rearrangement uses TRBV4-3 and TRBJ2-4; 11 positions match TRBD1. The V gene's germline CDR1 is LGHNA and CDR2 YSLEER. The CDR3 consists of 14 residues. Trimming took 4 bases from V and 5 from J; bases not matched to a gene: 1.